This T cell receptor (beta chain) was found in a study of T cell responses to AZD1222 COVID-19 vaccine. General study points: Reportedly, nearly half of unique spike TCRs recognized epitopes outside B.1.351/B.1.1.7 mutations.

Here immunoSEQ multiplex PCR was the method, and the copy in TCRdb shows in-frame clones only, minus some. The data show tens of thousands of clones, around nine tenths seen once. In this sample, this clone turned up once. Its antigen remains unknown. The V and J ends lost 6 bases and 4 bases, in that order; junction bases with no gene match: 11. The germline gives CDR1 MNHEY, CDR2 SVGAGI. The CDR3 sequence is 15 residues long. The clonotype was recovered from an adult who received the AZD1222 COVID-19 vaccine. This sequence joins TRBV6-5 and TRBJ1-2, with 7 positions matching TRBD1. This sample comprised peripheral blood, obtained 28 days after the second AZD1222 dose. The CDR3 bases are TGTGCCAGCAGATCAGACAGGGCCCACCTCTATGGCTACACCTTC. Translated, it gives CASRSDRAHLYGYTF.